Listed below are T cell receptor beta chains from one sample, sequenced in a study of STAT5B mutations in CD4+ large granular lymphocyte leukemia. Clones were read by immunoSEQ multiplex PCR, and TCRdb kept only the in-frame ones, dropping some. The table has approximately 31,000 clones, less than 75% seen once. Source material: CD4+ T cells from blood buffy coats. The receptor source for this set is a human donor in good health. Both conserved end residues are trimmed from each CDR3. A D gene is named only where the DNA matches it firmly. The listing skips clone size in some rows; elsewhere it reads once, few, many or a size class.

d_call	clone_size	v_call	cdr3_aa
-	once	TRBV7-2	ASSLGRGISSGNTIY
TRBD1	-	TRBV18	ASSPDRGFTDTQY
-	once	TRBV2	ASRSDSSEQY
TRBD1	-	TRBV19	ASSIPRQGVGGYT
-	-	TRBV4-2	ASSQDRGFPEAF
TRBD1	-	TRBV30	AWGDRVPYQETQY
TRBD1	few	TRBV7-2	AIPGQGFGEQF
TRBD1	few	TRBV2	ASSYPGQGEGYT
-	-	TRBV18	ASSPGLPETQY
TRBD1	once	TRBV14	ASSQDHGQGRWYGYT
TRBD1	few	TRBV6-5	ASSTQTGGNTEAF
TRBD2	-	TRBV18	ASSPRLADWSDTQY
-	once	TRBV25-1	ASSLGQLSGNTIY
-	-	TRBV28	ASSLLRVDTIY
-	-	TRBV7-2	ATLRGGPNTGELF
-	-	TRBV19	ASSIEGLLETQY
TRBD1	-	TRBV18	ASSPGQLLGGAF
-	-	TRBV29-1	SVGVLVSGYEQY
-	-	TRBV7-2	ASSQLGGGSYGYT
TRBD2	-	TRBV5-6	ASSRTPGLASGELF
-	-	TRBV7-8	ASSLDRSQPQH
-	-	TRBV7-2	ASSLGTLDTQY
-	-	TRBV7-9	ASSSGNSGNTIY
TRBD2	-	TRBV5-1	ASSSERGGFEQY
-	few	TRBV6-4	ASKGPPGRSREQY
-	once	TRBV10-1	ASSDAHLGHEQF
TRBD1	-	TRBV11-2	ASSSKMGQGYEQY
-	-	TRBV2	ASSEGGETQY
-	-	TRBV6-5	ASSYGEGTQY
TRBD1	-	TRBV7-9	ASTPRGTALNTEAF
-	-	TRBV6-5	ASSLRRGETQY